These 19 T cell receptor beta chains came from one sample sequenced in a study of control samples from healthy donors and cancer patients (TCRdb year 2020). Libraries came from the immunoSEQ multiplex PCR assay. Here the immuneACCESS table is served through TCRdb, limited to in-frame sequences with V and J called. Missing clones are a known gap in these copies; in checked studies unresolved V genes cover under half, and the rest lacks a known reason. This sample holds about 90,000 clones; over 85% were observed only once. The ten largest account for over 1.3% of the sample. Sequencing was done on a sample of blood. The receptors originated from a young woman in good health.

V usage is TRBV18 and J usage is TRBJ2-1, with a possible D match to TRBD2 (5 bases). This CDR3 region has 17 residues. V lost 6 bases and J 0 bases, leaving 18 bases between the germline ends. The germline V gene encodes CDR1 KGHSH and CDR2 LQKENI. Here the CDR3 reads CASSPAEGASSYNEQFF. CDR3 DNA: TGTGCCAGCTCCCCCGCCGAGGGTGCAAGCTCCTACAATGAGCAGTTCTTC.

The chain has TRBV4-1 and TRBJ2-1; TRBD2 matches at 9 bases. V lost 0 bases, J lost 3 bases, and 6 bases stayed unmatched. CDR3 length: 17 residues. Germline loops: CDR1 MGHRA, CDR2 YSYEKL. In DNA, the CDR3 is TGCGCCAGCAGCCAAGAAATGGCGGGGGGGTACTACAATGAGCAGTTCTTC. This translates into CASSQEMAGGYYNEQFF.

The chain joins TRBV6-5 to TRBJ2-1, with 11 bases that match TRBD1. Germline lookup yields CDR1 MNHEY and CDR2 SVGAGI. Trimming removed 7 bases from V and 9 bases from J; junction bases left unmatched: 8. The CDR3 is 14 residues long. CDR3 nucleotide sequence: TGTGCCAGCACCGGGACAGGGGGGGGCGGTGAGCAGTTCTTC. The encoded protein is CASTGTGGGGEQFF.

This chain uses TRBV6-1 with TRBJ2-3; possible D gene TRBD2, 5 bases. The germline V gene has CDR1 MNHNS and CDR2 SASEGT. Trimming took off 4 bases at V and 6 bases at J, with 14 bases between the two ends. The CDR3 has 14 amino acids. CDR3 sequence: CASSGADGVDTQYF. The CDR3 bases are TGTGCCAGCAGTGGAGCGGATGGTGTTGATACGCAGTATTTT.

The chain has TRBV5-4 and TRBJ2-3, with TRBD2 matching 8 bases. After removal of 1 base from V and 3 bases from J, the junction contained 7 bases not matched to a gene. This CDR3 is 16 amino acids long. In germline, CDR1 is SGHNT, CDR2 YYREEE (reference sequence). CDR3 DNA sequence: TGTGCCAGCAGCTTGTTTAGCGGGGTCTTGACAGATACGCAGTATTTT. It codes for CASSLFSGVLTDTQYF.

The chain's CDR3 is CASSVLPNTNYEQYF. The CDR3 bases are TGTGCCAGCAGCGTCCTCCCGAACACAAACTACGAGCAGTACTTC. The rearrangement uses TRBV9 and TRBJ2-7; no reliable D call. The CDR3 contains 15 residues. CDR1 is SGDLS and CDR2 is YYNGEE in the germline V gene. Deletions cut 2 bases from V and 3 bases from J, with 15 bases between.

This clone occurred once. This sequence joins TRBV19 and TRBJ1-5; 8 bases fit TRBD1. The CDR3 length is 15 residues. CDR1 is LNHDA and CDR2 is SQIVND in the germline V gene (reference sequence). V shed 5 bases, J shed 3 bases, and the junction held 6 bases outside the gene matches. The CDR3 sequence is CASSPRDRFNQPQHF. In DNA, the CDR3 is TGTGCCAGTAGTCCAAGGGACAGGTTCAATCAGCCCCAGCATTTT.

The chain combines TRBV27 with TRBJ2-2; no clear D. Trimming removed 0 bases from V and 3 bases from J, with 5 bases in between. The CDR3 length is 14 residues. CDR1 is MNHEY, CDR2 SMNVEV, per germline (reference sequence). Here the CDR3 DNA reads TGTGCCAGCAGTTTATCTAGATACACCGGGGAGCTGTTTTTT. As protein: CASSLSRYTGELFF.

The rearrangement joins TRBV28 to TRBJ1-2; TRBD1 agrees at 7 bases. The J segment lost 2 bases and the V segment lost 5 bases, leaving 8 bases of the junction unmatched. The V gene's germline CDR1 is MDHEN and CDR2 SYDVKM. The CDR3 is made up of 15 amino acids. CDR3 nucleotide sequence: TGTGCCAGCAGTCCGCAAACAGGGGCGAACTATGGCTACACCTTC. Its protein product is CASSPQTGANYGYTF.

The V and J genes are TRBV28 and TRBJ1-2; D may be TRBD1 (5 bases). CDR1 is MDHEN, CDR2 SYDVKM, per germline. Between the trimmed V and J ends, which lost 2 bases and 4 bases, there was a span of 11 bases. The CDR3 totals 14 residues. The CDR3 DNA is TGTGCCAGCAGTTTAAGGCAGGGTGCCTATGGCTACACCTTC. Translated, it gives CASSLRQGAYGYTF.

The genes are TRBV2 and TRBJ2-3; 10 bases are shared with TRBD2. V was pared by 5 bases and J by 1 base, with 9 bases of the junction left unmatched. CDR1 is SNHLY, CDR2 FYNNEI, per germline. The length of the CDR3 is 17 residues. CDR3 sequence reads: CASSKRGGFLGTDTQYF. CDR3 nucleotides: TGTGCCAGCAGTAAGCGGGGGGGCTTTTTAGGCACAGATACGCAGTATTTT.

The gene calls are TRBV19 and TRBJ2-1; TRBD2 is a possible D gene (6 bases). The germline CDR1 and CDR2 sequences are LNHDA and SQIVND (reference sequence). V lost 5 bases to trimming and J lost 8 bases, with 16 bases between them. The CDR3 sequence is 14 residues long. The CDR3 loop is CASSDGLISYEQFF. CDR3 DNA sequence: TGTGCCAGTAGTGACGGACTAATCAGTTATGAGCAGTTCTTC.

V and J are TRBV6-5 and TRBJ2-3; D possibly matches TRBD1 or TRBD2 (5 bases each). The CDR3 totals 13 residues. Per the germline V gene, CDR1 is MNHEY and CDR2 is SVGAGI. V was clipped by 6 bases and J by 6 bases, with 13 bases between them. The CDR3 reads CASRTEGTDTQYF. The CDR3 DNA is TGTGCCAGCAGAACTGAAGGGACGGATACGCAGTATTTT.

The CDR3 coding sequence is TGTGCCAGCACGGGCGACGGGGACGAGCAGTACTTC. Translated, it gives CASTGDGDEQYF. This rearrangement joins TRBV2 to TRBJ2-7; possibly TRBD2 for D (5 bases). Germline V gives CDR1 SNHLY, CDR2 FYNNEI. The CDR3 is made up of 12 amino acids. The V gene lost 7 bases and the J gene lost 5 bases, with 12 bases spanning the gap.

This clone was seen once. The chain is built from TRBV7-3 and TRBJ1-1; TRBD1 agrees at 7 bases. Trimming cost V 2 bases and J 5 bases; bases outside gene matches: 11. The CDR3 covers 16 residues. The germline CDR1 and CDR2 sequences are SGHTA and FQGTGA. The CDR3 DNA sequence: TGTGCCAGCAGCTTAGGTCCACACAGGGGAGGGACTGAAGCTTTCTTT. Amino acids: CASSLGPHRGGTEAFF.

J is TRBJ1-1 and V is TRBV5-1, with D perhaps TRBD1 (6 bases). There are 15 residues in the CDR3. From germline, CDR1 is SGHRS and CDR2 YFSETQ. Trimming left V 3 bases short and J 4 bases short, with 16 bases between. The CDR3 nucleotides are TGCGCCAGCAGCTCCCCCGACAGGTTCAGCACTGAAGCTTTCTTT. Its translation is CASSSPDRFSTEAFF.

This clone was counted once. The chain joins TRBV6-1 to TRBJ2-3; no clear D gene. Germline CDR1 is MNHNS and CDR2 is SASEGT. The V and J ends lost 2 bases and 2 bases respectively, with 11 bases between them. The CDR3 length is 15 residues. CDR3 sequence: CASSEMVFSTDTQYF. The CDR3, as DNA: TGTGCCAGCAGTGAAATGGTGTTCTCCACAGATACGCAGTATTTT.

The CDR3 DNA follows: TGTGCCAGCAGCCACGCTTCACTTACCGGGACAGCTATTTTGCAGTATTTT. As protein: CASSHASLTGTAILQYF. The chain has TRBV3-1 (or the pseudogene TRBV3-2) and TRBJ2-3; 7 bases fit TRBD1. Looked up from germline, CDR1 is LGHDT and CDR2 is YNNKEL (reference sequence). With 3 bases clipped from V and 11 bases from J, the junction kept 20 bases outside the gene matches. CDR3 size: 17 residues.

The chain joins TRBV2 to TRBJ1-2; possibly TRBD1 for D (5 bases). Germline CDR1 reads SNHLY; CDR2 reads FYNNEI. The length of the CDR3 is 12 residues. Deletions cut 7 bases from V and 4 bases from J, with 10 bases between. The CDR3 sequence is CASNAGPYGYTF. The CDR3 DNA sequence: TGTGCCAGCAATGCAGGGCCCTATGGCTACACCTTC.